This entry is about one TCR beta chain. Its antigen is as yet unknown. These data originate in a study of cytomegalovirus exposure and HLA in healthy donors. PCR employed 60 Vbeta and 13 Jbeta primers. Data came from immunoSEQ multiplex PCR; TCRdb stores just in-frame clones and leaves some out. Among 220,000 or so clones, roughly 75% were seen once, and the ten largest hold approximately 1.7%. Germline CDR1 reads WNHNN; CDR2 reads SYGVQD (reference sequence). The ends were cut back, 5 bases at V and 1 base at J, with 11 bases in the middle. There are 15 residues in the CDR3. Study-wide points: A reported reduction in N-insertions relative to the approximately 690-donor mean was seen in an Asian-associated ancestry cluster in a later analysis. Cytomegalovirus-associated status was assigned to approximately 160 TCR beta chains.

The TCR sequence derives from a woman in her twenties or thirties in good health and CMV-seronegative. Material for sequencing was PBMCs. This rearrangement joins TRBV10-1 to TRBJ2-2; D not certain. Here the CDR3 reads CASSSGNGNTGELFF. The CDR3, as DNA: TGCGCCAGCAGTTCAGGCAACGGGAACACCGGGGAGCTGTTTTTT.